These 7 T cell receptor beta chains originate from one sample sequenced in a study of shared clonotypes between healthy human individuals. Sequencing used immunoSEQ multiplex PCR; TCRdb keeps in-frame clones, though not all of them. The table lists roughly 500,000 clones, about 85% of them singletons. The material sequenced was PBMCs. Receptors were obtained from a woman aged 40 to 49 in good health. Some clones in this sample may be carry-over from other donors' samples.

On this clone: This probably arose from a read error, given a far larger clone one base away. The identical CDR3 is also encoded by other nucleotide sequences in the sample. The chain has TRBV11-3 and TRBJ2-7, with D possibly being TRBD1 (6 bases). Per the germline V gene, CDR1 is SGHNT and CDR2 is YENEEA. The CDR3 is 13 amino acids. CDR3 nucleotide sequence: TGCGCCAGCAGCTTAACAGGGACCTACGAGCAGTACTTC. It is translated as CASSLTGTYEQYF.

The chain is built from TRBV4-1 and TRBJ2-7; the match to TRBD2 covers 7 bases. CDR1 MGHRA and CDR2 YSYEKL come from the germline V gene. This CDR3 is built from 17 residues. V was pared by 4 bases and J by 4 bases, with 16 bases of the junction left unmatched. The CDR3 region is CASSPQSLSGKTYEQYF. The CDR3 DNA reads TGCGCCAGCAGCCCCCAGTCTTTGAGCGGGAAAACGTACGAGCAGTACTTC.

This clone was picked up a small number of times. This rearrangement joins TRBV19 to TRBJ2-2, with D uncertain. Germline values: CDR1 LNHDA, CDR2 SQIVND (reference sequence). The germline V and J ends were trimmed by 6 bases and 7 bases, with 18 bases remaining between them. The CDR3 consists of 15 residues. Here the CDR3 reads CASRGQLLYHGELFF. The CDR3, as DNA: TGTGCCAGTAGAGGCCAGCTCCTATATCACGGGGAGCTGTTTTTT.

This chain joins TRBV7-2 and TRBJ2-7; TRBD2 matches at 11 bases. CDR1 SGHTA and CDR2 FQGNSA come from the germline V gene. V gave up 5 bases and J gave up 7 bases; unmatched junction bases: 10. The CDR3 is made up of 15 amino acids. CDR3 sequence: CASSAVLAGAREQYF. The CDR3 DNA is TGTGCCAGCAGCGCGGTACTAGCGGGAGCCCGGGAGCAGTACTTC. The full variable domain, rest sourced from reference TRBV7-2 and TRBJ2-7, is GAGVSQSPSNKVTEKGKDVELRCDPISGHTALYWYRQSLGQGLEFLIYFQGNSAPDKSGLPSDRFSAERTGGSVSTLTIQRTQQEDSAVYLCASSAVLAGAREQYFGPGTRLTVT.

The rearrangement joins TRBV27 to TRBJ1-2, with a tentative D call TRBD1 (5 bases). CDR3 size: 12 residues. Per germline, CDR1 MNHEY and CDR2 SMNVEV (reference sequence). V dropped 5 bases and J dropped 7 bases, with 11 bases sitting between them. Here the CDR3 reads CASSPGRSGYTF. DNA for the CDR3: TGTGCCAGCAGTCCGGGACGTAGTGGCTACACCTTC.

V is TRBV28 and J is TRBJ1-1; 7 nucleotides line up with TRBD1. This CDR3 is built from 14 residues. CDR1 MDHEN and CDR2 SYDVKM come from the germline V gene. Trimming took 4 bases from V and 3 from J; bases not matched to a gene: 5. CDR3: CASSSTGKDTEAFF. The CDR3 DNA reads as TGTGCCAGCAGTTCGACAGGGAAGGACACTGAAGCTTTCTTT.

The CDR3, as DNA: TGTGCCAGCAGTTTATCACGGTCCACCGGGGAGCTGTTTTTT. This translates into CASSLSRSTGELFF. This chain uses TRBV27 with TRBJ2-2; no clear D gene. CDR1 is MNHEY and CDR2 is SMNVEV in the germline V gene (reference sequence). This CDR3 comprises 14 residues. The V end lost 0 bases, the J end lost 4 bases, and 6 bases lay between the germline ends.